This T cell receptor beta chain was sequenced in a study of T cells in Graves' hyperthyroidism and ophthalmopathy. Study information: Staff took peripheral blood when the initial diagnosis was made, before any treatment began.

This clonotype was observed many times. The source material, RNA transcripts, was used to amplify TCR beta CDR3 regions. HTBI primers were employed in a first-round RT-PCR of the TCR CDR3. A single record per CDR3 protein comes from TCRdb applying MiXCR to the multiplex PCR reads. The table records 500,000 to 550,000 distinct CDR3 sequences, 20% to 25% of them present only once. Germline values: CDR1 SGHAT, CDR2 FQNNGV. V dropped 5 bases and J dropped 1 base, with 11 bases sitting between them. The CDR3 has 14 residues. The specimen was blood. The receptor comes from a man between 18 and 35 years old with Graves' hyperthyroidism. This rearrangement joins TRBV11-2 to TRBJ1-1; D may be TRBD1 (6 bases). CDR3 in amino acids: CASSTGSKNTEAFF. CDR3 DNA sequence: TGTGCCAGCAGCACAGGGAGCAAGAACACTGAAGCTTTCTTT.